Listed below are T cell receptor beta chains from one sample, sequenced in a study of blood T cell repertoires in COVID-19. Sequenced by immunoSEQ multiplex PCR; TCRdb stores in-frame clones only, minus some. The sample shows some 230,000 clones, about 88% of them seen only once. Sequencing was performed on peripheral blood. The receptor set was obtained from a man aged 50-59 years who had recovered from COVID-19. The CDR3 runs from the conserved cysteine through the conserved F or W. D genes are given only for firm matches. Size is stated for part of the rows, as once, few or many counts, or as a class when the clone is expanded.

clone_size	d_call	v_call	j_call	cdr3_nt	cdr3_aa
once	NA	TRBV28	TRBJ2-7	TGTGCCAGCAGTTTTGTACAGTTCTACGAGCAGTACTTC	CASSFVQFYEQYF
NA	TRBD1	TRBV10-2	TRBJ2-5	TGCGCCAGCAGTTGGGACAGGGCACAAGAGACCCAGTACTTC	CASSWDRAQETQYF
NA	TRBD2	TRBV6-2/TRBV6-3	TRBJ2-1	TGTGCCAGCAGTTACTCGTCGACTAGCGGTACGACCGACAATGAGCAGTTCTTC	CASSYSSTSGTTDNEQFF
NA	TRBD1	TRBV28	TRBJ1-2	TGTGCCAGCAGTCAGGACAGGGTATACGGCTACACCTTC	CASSQDRVYGYTF
NA	NA	TRBV30	TRBJ2-1	TGTGCCTGGAGTAGGAGCCTGTACAATGAGCAGTTCTTC	CAWSRSLYNEQFF
NA	TRBD1	TRBV10-3	TRBJ1-6	TGTGCCATCAGAATGACAGGGAGTAATTCACCCCTCCACTTT	CAIRMTGSNSPLHF
NA	TRBD1	TRBV15	TRBJ2-6	TGTGCCACCAGCAGGGCCGGGACAGGGTATAGCGTCCTGACTTTC	CATSRAGTGYSVLTF
NA	NA	TRBV19	TRBJ2-2	TGTGCCAGTAGTTTATACCCGGGAATTTATTCCGGGGAGCTGTTTTTT	CASSLYPGIYSGELFF
once	TRBD1	TRBV3-1/TRBV3-2	TRBJ2-5	TGTGCCAGCAGCCACGGTGTCGGACAGGGAGGTCGAGAGACCCAGTACTTC	CASSHGVGQGGRETQYF
NA	TRBD2	TRBV5-1	TRBJ2-5	TGCGCCAGCAGCTTTAGCGGGCAAATGATGGAGACCCAGTACTTC	CASSFSGQMMETQYF
NA	NA	TRBV28	TRBJ2-5	TGTGCCAGCAGTCCCCAGGTGGGGCGCGGTGAGACCCAGTACTTC	CASSPQVGRGETQYF
NA	TRBD1	TRBV10-3	TRBJ2-7	TGTGCCATCAGTGAGCCGGGGACAGGCGCTTCCTACGAGCAGTACTTC	CAISEPGTGASYEQYF
few	TRBD1	TRBV9	TRBJ1-6	TGTGCCAGCAGCCCAGTCCCGGGACAGACTTCACCCCTCCACTTT	CASSPVPGQTSPLHF
NA	TRBD2	TRBV11-2	TRBJ2-3	TGTGCCAGCAGCCCACTAGCGCCTACAGATACGCAGTATTTT	CASSPLAPTDTQYF
NA	TRBD1	TRBV18	TRBJ1-1	TGTGCCAGCTCACCAAATCGGGACAGGATTAACACTGAAGCTTTCTTT	CASSPNRDRINTEAFF
once	TRBD1	TRBV11-2	TRBJ2-5	TGTGCCAGCAGCTTAGGACTCGCAGGGGGCCGAGAGACCCAGTACTTC	CASSLGLAGGRETQYF
NA	NA	TRBV6-6	TRBJ1-6	TGTGCCAGCTCCCCGGACAAAGATAATTCACCCCTCCACTTT	CASSPDKDNSPLHF
NA	TRBD2	TRBV27	TRBJ2-1	TGTGCCAGCAGTTTTAACCGGGTAGCGGGAGTACATGAGCAGTTCTTC	CASSFNRVAGVHEQFF
NA	NA	TRBV28	TRBJ2-7	TGTGCCAGCAGTTTACGGGCCTCCGGGACCTACGAGCAGTACTTC	CASSLRASGTYEQYF
NA	NA	TRBV27	TRBJ2-1	TGTGCCAGCAGTTTATCGAAATCTAGCCGAGGTGTCGATGAGCAGTTCTTC	CASSLSKSSRGVDEQFF
NA	TRBD2	TRBV6-4	TRBJ2-1	TGTGCCAGCAGTGACGAAGGGACTAGCGGGAGGGGTGAGCAGTTCTTC	CASSDEGTSGRGEQFF
NA	NA	TRBV29-1	TRBJ1-1	TGCAGCGTTGAAGATGAGTTCGGGGTTGGCCCTGAAGCTTTCTTT	CSVEDEFGVGPEAFF
NA	TRBD2	TRBV5-1	TRBJ2-7	TGCGCCAGCAGCCCGGAACTGGGACTAGCCTACGAGCAGTACTTC	CASSPELGLAYEQYF
NA	TRBD1	TRBV19	TRBJ2-1	TGTGCCAGTAGCGACAGGGCAAGGTCCTACAATGAGCAGTTCTTC	CASSDRARSYNEQFF
NA	NA	TRBV11-2	TRBJ1-2	TGTGCCAGCAGCTACCCTAGCAGCCGGGCGGGCTACACCTTC	CASSYPSSRAGYTF
NA	NA	TRBV28	TRBJ1-2	TGTGCCAGCAGCAACAACCCGAACTATGGCTACACCTTC	CASSNNPNYGYTF
NA	NA	TRBV5-1	TRBJ1-1	TGCGCCAGCAGCTTGGTAGCAGGGGCGACTACTGAAGCTTTCTTT	CASSLVAGATTEAFF
NA	TRBD2	TRBV30	TRBJ2-2	TGTGCCTGGAAACTAGCAAGTCTAGCGGGTACGAACACCGGGGAGCTGTTTTTT	CAWKLASLAGTNTGELFF
NA	TRBD2	TRBV20-1	TRBJ2-7	TGCAGTGCCAGTTCCCCGGGACTAGCGGGCTCGTGGGAGTACTTC	CSASSPGLAGSWEYF
NA	NA	TRBV5-1	TRBJ1-6	TGCGCCAGCAGCCAAGGCGGGGTCTCCATTAATTCACCCCTCCACTTT	CASSQGGVSINSPLHF
NA	NA	TRBV27	TRBJ1-4	TGTGCCAGCAGTTTAGGCTCGGGGTTCCGGGAAAAACTGTTTTTT	CASSLGSGFREKLFF
NA	TRBD2	TRBV19	TRBJ2-1	TGTGCCAGTACCACTAGCGGGAGTTGGGGCGGTGAGCAGTTCTTC	CASTTSGSWGGEQFF
few	NA	TRBV6-6	TRBJ1-5	TGTGCCAGCAGTCCTCGCGGAAATCAGCCCCAGCATTTT	CASSPRGNQPQHF
few	TRBD2	TRBV28	TRBJ2-7	TGTGCCAGCAGTAGCCCTAGCGGACCCAGCAAGGAGCAGTACTTC	CASSSPSGPSKEQYF
NA	NA	TRBV6-5	TRBJ2-3	TGTGCCAGCAGTTACAGGGGTGGCACAGATACGCAGTATTTT	CASSYRGGTDTQYF
few	NA	TRBV11-2	TRBJ2-3	TGCGCGAGGGACTGCACAGATACGCAGTATTTT	CARDCTDTQYF
few	NA	TRBV2	TRBJ1-5	TGTGCCAGCAGTGAACAGGGCAGCAATCAGCCCCAGCATTTT	CASSEQGSNQPQHF
NA	NA	TRBV4-2	TRBJ2-7	TGTGCCAGCAGCCCCGGGGTCGGGAGCTACGAGCAGTACTTC	CASSPGVGSYEQYF
NA	TRBD1	TRBV13	TRBJ2-7	TGTGCCAGCAGCCCTAGGGGACAGCTCTACGAGCAGTACTTC	CASSPRGQLYEQYF
NA	NA	TRBV25-1	TRBJ2-7	TGTGCCAGCAGGGGGTTCGGGACAACTAGCTACGAGCAGTACTTC	CASRGFGTTSYEQYF
NA	TRBD2	TRBV5-5	TRBJ2-1	TGTGCCAGCAGCCCACGGACTAGCGGGAGGTATGAGCAGTTCTTC	CASSPRTSGRYEQFF
NA	TRBD1	TRBV3-1/TRBV3-2	TRBJ1-4	TGTGCCAGCAGCCAACGGACAGGGGGAGTTGAAAAACTGTTTTTT	CASSQRTGGVEKLFF
NA	TRBD1	TRBV6-6	TRBJ1-5	TGTGCCAGCAGTTGGGACAGGGCCAGTCAGCCCCAGCATTTT	CASSWDRASQPQHF
once	NA	TRBV5-1	TRBJ2-5	TGCGCCAGCAGCTTGATTGGTCTGCTTCGGGAGACCCAGTACTTC	CASSLIGLLRETQYF